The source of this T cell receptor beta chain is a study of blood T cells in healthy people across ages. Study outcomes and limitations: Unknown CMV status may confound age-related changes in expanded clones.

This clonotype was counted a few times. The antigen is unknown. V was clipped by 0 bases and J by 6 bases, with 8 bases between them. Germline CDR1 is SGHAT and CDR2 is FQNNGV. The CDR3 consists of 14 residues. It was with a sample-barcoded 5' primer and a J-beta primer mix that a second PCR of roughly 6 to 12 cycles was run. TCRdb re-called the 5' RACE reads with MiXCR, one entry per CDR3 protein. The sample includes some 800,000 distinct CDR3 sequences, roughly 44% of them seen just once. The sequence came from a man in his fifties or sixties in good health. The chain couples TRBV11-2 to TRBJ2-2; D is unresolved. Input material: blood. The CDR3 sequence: CASSLDSNPGELFF. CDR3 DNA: TGTGCCAGCAGCTTAGATTCGAATCCCGGGGAGCTGTTTTTT. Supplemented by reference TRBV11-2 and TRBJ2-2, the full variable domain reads EAGVAQSPRYKIIEKRQSVAFWCNPISGHATLYWYQQILGQGPKLLIQFQNNGVVDDSQLPKDRFSAERLKGVDSTLKIQPAKLEDSAVYLCASSLDSNPGELFFGEGSRLTVL.